Shown below are 8 T cell receptor beta chains from a single sample sequenced in a study of blood T cell repertoires in COVID-19 (dated by TCRdb to 2020 to 2021). Libraries were made using the immunoSEQ multiplex PCR assay. In its TCRdb copy, this immuneACCESS table keeps in-frame sequences only and misses some clones. Where compared with another copy, unresolved V genes explain less than half of these, and the others have no known cause. Recorded for this sample are 200,000 to 250,000 clones; around 82% of them occurred a single time. Of the sample, 4% to 6% falls within the top ten clones. What was sequenced was peripheral blood. Receptor source: a woman aged 80 or over with active or convalescent COVID-19.

The chain recombines TRBV14 with TRBJ1-2; 8 bases match TRBD1. The CDR3 contains 13 residues. Germline trimming cut 0 bases from V and 7 bases from J; bases unmatched to any gene: 1. Looked up from germline, CDR1 is SGHDN and CDR2 is FVKESK. For the CDR3, the DNA is TGTGCCAGCAGCCAAGAACAGGGGGTTGGCTACACCTTC. Its translation is CASSQEQGVGYTF.

This clone is a singleton in its sample. V is TRBV21-1 and J is TRBJ2-1; the table's D call of TRBD2 was not tested on the DNA. TRBV21-1 is listed as a pseudogene. This CDR3 has 14 amino acids. CDR3 region: CASPTGLWADEQFF. CDR3 DNA: TGTGCCTCCCCGACGGGACTCTGGGCAGATGAGCAGTTCTTC.

This clone was recorded once. The V and J genes are TRBV30 and TRBJ1-1; a weak D match, TRBD1 (5 bases). This CDR3 region has 17 residues. Trimming stripped 4 bases from V and 3 bases from J, with 24 bases between. Per the germline V gene, CDR1 is GTSNPN and CDR2 is SVGIG (reference sequence). CDR3 sequence reads: CAWTKMVAGTLYTEAFF. The CDR3 nucleotides are TGTGCCTGGACCAAGATGGTAGCGGGGACGCTTTACACTGAAGCTTTCTTT.

The V call is TRBV27, the J call TRBJ2-3; 7 bases agree with TRBD1. V shed 6 bases, J shed 6 bases, and the junction held 9 bases outside the gene matches. Germline assignment: CDR1 MNHEY and CDR2 SMNVEV (reference sequence). The CDR3 extends over 14 amino acids. DNA for the CDR3: TGTGCCAGCAGCCCGTACAGGGGAACGGATACGCAGTATTTT. As protein: CASSPYRGTDTQYF.

This clone came up a few times. The V gene is TRBV3-1 (or the pseudogene TRBV3-2), the J gene TRBJ2-1; D possibly corresponds to TRBD2 (5 bases). Trimming removed 1 base at V and 12 bases at J, with 7 bases between. The CDR3 has 11 amino acids. From germline, CDR1 is LGHDT and CDR2 YNNKEL (reference sequence). The CDR3 spells CASSQAGGQFF. The DNA of the CDR3 is TGTGCCAGCAGCCAAGCTGGAGGGCAGTTCTTC.

This chain links TRBV24-1 with TRBJ1-1; a weak D match, TRBD1 (5 bases). The CDR3 covers 12 residues. Germline V CDR1 and CDR2: KGHDR, SFDVKD. The V end was cut by 3 bases, the J end by 9 bases, with 10 bases between. The CDR3 bases are TGTGCCACCAGTGATACCGCAGGGAAAGCTTTCTTT. Translating it yields CATSDTAGKAFF.

The chain uses TRBV12-3 or TRBV12-4 and TRBJ2-1; D is possibly TRBD1 (5 bases). The CDR3 loop spans 11 amino acids. V lost 2 bases and J lost 9, with 5 bases in between. CDR3 DNA: TGTGCCAGCAGTTTAAGGGGTGAGCAGTTCTTC. It translates to CASSLRGEQFF.

The chain links TRBV3-1 (or the pseudogene TRBV3-2) to TRBJ1-4, with 8 bases matching TRBD1. Germline-derived CDR1 and CDR2 are LGHDT and YNNKEL (reference sequence). The CDR3 runs 16 residues. After removal of 3 bases from V and 8 bases from J, the junction contained 11 bases not matched to a gene. The CDR3 loop is CASSQSYRGSGEKLFF. The DNA for the CDR3 is TGTGCCAGCAGCCAGAGCTACAGGGGGTCTGGCGAAAAACTGTTTTTT.